This entry concerns a single TCR beta chain. The protocol was immunoSEQ multiplex PCR, while the TCRdb copy is restricted to in-frame clones and leaves out a portion. This table has tens of thousands of clones, 80% to 95% appearing once. This entry belongs to a study of blood T cell repertoires in COVID-19. Study as a whole: Sites across the United States, Italy and Spain contributed samples from acute and convalescent COVID-19. From T cells, B-cell-depleted T cells, or PBMCs came the material, which was cDNA or gDNA.

Per germline, CDR1 SGHKS and CDR2 YYEKEE (reference sequence). CDR3 length: 14 amino acids. V was clipped by 7 bases and J by 1 base, with 14 bases between them. The genes are TRBV5-5 and TRBJ1-1, with D perhaps matching TRBD1 (5 bases). The clonotype comes from a human donor with active COVID-19. The donor label of this sample is uncertain. The sequenced sample consisted of peripheral blood. The CDR3 nucleotides read TGTGCCAGCCTACCCTTGACAGAGAACACTGAAGCTTTCTTT. Translated: CASLPLTENTEAFF.